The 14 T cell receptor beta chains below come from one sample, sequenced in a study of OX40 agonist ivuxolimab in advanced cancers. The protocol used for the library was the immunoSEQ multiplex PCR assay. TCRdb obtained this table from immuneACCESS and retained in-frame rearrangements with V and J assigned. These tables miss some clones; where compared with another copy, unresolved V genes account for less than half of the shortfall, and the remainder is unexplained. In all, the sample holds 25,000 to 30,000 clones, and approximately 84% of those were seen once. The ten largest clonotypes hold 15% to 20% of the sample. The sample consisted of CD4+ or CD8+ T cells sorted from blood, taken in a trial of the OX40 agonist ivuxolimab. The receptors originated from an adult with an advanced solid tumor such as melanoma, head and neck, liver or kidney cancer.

CDR3 coding DNA: TGTGCCAGCAGCCTAGGACAGGGGGACGGAAACTATGGCTACACCTTC. Translating it yields CASSLGQGDGNYGYTF. The chain recombines TRBV11-2 with TRBJ1-2; TRBD1 matches at 10 bases. Per the germline V gene, CDR1 is SGHAT and CDR2 is FQNNGV. The CDR3 spans 16 residues. The ends lost 5 bases at V and 2 bases at J; junction bases unmatched: 8.

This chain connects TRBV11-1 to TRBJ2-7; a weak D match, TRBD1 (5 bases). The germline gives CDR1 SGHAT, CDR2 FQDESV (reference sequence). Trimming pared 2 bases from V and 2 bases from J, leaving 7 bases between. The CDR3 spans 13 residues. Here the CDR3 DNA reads TGTGCCAGCAGCTTACACAGGACCTACGAGCAGTACTTC. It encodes CASSLHRTYEQYF.

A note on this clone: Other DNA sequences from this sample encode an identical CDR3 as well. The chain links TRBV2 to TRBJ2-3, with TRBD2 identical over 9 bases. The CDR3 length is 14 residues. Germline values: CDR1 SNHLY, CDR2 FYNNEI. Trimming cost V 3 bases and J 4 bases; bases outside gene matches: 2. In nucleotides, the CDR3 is TGTGCCAGCAGTGAGCGGGGGGGCGCAGATACGCAGTATTTT. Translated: CASSERGGADTQYF.

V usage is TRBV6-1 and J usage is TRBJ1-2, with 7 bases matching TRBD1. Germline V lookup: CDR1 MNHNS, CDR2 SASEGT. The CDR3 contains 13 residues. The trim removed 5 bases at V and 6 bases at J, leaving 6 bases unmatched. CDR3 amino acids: CASSTTGWDGYTF. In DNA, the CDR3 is TGTGCCAGCAGTACGACAGGGTGGGATGGCTACACCTTC.

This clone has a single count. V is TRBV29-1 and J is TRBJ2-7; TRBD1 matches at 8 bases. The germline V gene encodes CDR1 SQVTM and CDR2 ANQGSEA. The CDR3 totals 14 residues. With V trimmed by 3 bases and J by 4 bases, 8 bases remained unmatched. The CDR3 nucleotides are TGCAGCGTTGAGGAGACAGGGGTATTATACGAGCAGTACTTC. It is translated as CSVEETGVLYEQYF.

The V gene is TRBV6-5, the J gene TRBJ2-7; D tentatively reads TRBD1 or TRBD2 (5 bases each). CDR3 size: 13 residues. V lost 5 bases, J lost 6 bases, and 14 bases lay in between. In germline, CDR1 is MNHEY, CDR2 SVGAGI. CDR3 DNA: TGTGCCAGCAGTGCCGTGGGGGTACGCGAGCAGTACTTC. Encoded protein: CASSAVGVREQYF.

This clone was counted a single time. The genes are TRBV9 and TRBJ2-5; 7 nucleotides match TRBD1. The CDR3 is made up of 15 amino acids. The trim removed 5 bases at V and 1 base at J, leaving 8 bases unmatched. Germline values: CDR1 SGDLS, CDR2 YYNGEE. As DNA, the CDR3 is TGTGCCAGCAGTTTAAGGACAGGTCTCCAAGAGACCCAGTACTTC. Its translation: CASSLRTGLQETQYF.

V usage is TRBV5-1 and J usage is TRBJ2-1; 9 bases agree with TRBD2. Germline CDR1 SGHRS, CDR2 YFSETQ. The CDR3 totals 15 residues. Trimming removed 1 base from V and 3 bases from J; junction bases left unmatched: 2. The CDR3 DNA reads TGCGCCAGCAGCTTGATAGCGGGAGTCTACAATGAGCAGTTCTTC. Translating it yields CASSLIAGVYNEQFF. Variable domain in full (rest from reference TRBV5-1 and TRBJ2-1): KAGVTQTPRYLIKTRGQQVTLSCSPISGHRSVSWYQQTPGQGLQFLFEYFSETQRNKGNFPGRFSGRQFSNSRSEMNVSTLELGDSALYLCASSLIAGVYNEQFFGPGTRLTVL.

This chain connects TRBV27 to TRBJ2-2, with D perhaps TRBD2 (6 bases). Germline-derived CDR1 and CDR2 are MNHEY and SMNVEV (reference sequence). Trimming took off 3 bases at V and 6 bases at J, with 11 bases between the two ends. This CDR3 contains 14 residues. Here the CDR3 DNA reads TGTGCCAGCAGTTTTGTACTAGCTTCCGGGGAGCTGTTTTTT. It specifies CASSFVLASGELFF.

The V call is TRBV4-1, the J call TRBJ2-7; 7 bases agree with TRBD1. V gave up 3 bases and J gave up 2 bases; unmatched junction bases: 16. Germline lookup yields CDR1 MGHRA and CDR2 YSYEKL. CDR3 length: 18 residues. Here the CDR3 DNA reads TGCGCCAGCAGCCAGGGTCCATTGGGACAGTCTGTAACCTACGAGCAGTACTTC. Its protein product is CASSQGPLGQSVTYEQYF.

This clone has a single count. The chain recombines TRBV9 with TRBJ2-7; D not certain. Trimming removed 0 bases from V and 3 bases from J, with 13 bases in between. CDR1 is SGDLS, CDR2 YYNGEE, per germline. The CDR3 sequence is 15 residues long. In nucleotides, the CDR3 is TGTGCCAGCAGCGTAGGGGCAGCAGCTAGCTACGAGCAGTACTTC. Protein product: CASSVGAAASYEQYF.

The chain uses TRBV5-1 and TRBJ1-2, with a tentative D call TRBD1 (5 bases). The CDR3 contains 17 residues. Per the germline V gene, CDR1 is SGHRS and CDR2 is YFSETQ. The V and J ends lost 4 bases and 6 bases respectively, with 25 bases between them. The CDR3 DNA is TGCGCCAGCAGCATGGAAGGTCAGGGCTCGATTAAGGATGGCTACACCTTC. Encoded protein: CASSMEGQGSIKDGYTF.

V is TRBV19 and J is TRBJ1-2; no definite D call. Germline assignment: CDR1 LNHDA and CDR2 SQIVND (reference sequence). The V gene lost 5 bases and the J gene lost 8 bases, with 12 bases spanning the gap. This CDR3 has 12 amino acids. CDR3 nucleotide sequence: TGTGCCAGTAGTCCCCCCTCGCGGGGCTACACCTTC. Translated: CASSPPSRGYTF.

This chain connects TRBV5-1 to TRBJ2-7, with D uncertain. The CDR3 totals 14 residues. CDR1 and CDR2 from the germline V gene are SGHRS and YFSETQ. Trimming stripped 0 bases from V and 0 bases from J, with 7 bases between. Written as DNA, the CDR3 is TGCGCCAGCAGCTTGGAGGACGCCTCCTACGAGCAGTACTTC. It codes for CASSLEDASYEQYF.